A selection of T cell receptor beta chains follows, all from one sample in a study of metastatic and nonmetastatic thyroid tumors. MiXCR reprocessed the PCR reads for TCRdb. The sample records tens of thousands of clones, 14% to 15% being singletons. Sequenced material: blood. These receptors all stem from a female donor with papillary thyroid cancer or a benign thyroid nodule (not recorded which). Some clones in this sample may be carry-over from other donors' samples. The CDR3 runs from the conserved cysteine through the conserved F or W. The D gene is left open where the match is weak. Size is stated for part of the rows, as once, few or many counts, or as a class when the clone is expanded.

cdr3_length	v_call	clone_size	j_call	d_call	cdr3_aa	cdr3_nt
14	TRBV5-1	many	TRBJ2-1	.	CASSLEAGLGEQFF	TGCGCCAGCAGCTTGGAGGCTGGCCTAGGTGAGCAGTTCTTC
15	TRBV6-2/TRBV6-3	many	TRBJ2-1	.	CASSYSWQVYNEQFF	TGTGCCAGCAGTTACTCTTGGCAGGTTTACAATGAGCAGTTCTTC
13	TRBV12-3/TRBV12-4	many	TRBJ1-5	.	CASSSGPHQPQHF	TGTGCCAGCAGTTCAGGACCCCATCAGCCCCAGCATTTT
11	TRBV14	many	TRBJ2-1	.	CASSHANEQFF	TGTGCCAGCAGCCATGCTAATGAGCAGTTCTTC
15	TRBV6-2/TRBV6-3	few	TRBJ1-3	.	CASSYKGFSGNAIYF	TGTGCCAGCAGTTACAAGGGCTTCTCTGGAAACGCCATATATTTT
17	TRBV7-3	.	TRBJ2-1	TRBD2	CASSLTGTSGRSDEQFF	TGTGCCAGCAGCTTAACCGGGACTAGCGGGCGGTCCGATGAGCAGTTCTTC
14	TRBV4-2	.	TRBJ2-5	.	CASSQDGAGETQYF	TGTGCCAGCAGCCAAGATGGGGCGGGTGAGACCCAGTACTTC
14	TRBV6-1	many	TRBJ2-1	.	CASSTGVSYNEQFF	TGTGCCAGCTCCACGGGGGTCTCCTACAATGAGCAGTTCTTC
14	TRBV7-3	many	TRBJ2-1	.	CASSSMDANNEQFF	TGTGCCAGCAGCTCCATGGACGCGAACAATGAGCAGTTCTTC
12	TRBV20-1	many	TRBJ1-2	.	CSAPGSTYGYTF	TGCAGTGCCCCGGGGAGTACCTATGGCTACACCTTC
16	TRBV6-2/TRBV6-3	many	TRBJ1-5	TRBD1	CASSYAGTEFNQPQHF	TGTGCCAGCAGTTACGCCGGGACAGAATTCAATCAGCCCCAGCATTTT
15	TRBV11-3	many	TRBJ2-2	.	CASSPAVANTGELFF	TGTGCCAGCAGCCCCGCAGTCGCGAACACCGGGGAGCTGTTTTTT
14	TRBV2	.	TRBJ2-7	TRBD2	CASSSSGSSYEQYF	TGTGCCAGCAGTTCTAGCGGAAGCTCCTACGAGCAGTACTTC
14	TRBV4-2	many	TRBJ2-7	.	CASSQARGAYEQYF	TGTGCCAGCAGCCAGGCTCGGGGAGCCTACGAGCAGTACTTC
17	TRBV3-1	.	TRBJ1-3	TRBD1	CASSQGTGGVLGNTIYF	TGTGCCAGCAGCCAAGGAACAGGGGGTGTTCTCGGAAACACCATATATTTT
17	TRBV6-5	many	TRBJ2-6	.	CASSYSGKKSGANVLTF	TGTGCCAGCAGTTACTCCGGGAAAAAATCTGGGGCCAACGTCCTGACTTTC
15	TRBV19	many	TRBJ2-2	.	CASSTRQATRGELFF	TGTGCCAGTAGCACTAGACAGGCTACTCGGGGGGAGCTGTTTTTT
15	TRBV19	many	TRBJ2-3	TRBD2	CASSTLAKSTDTQYF	TGTGCCAGTAGTACACTAGCGAAAAGCACAGATACGCAGTATTTT
12	TRBV19	many	TRBJ1-1	.	CASRLANTEAFF	TGTGCCAGTAGATTGGCGAACACTGAAGCTTTCTTT
15	TRBV6-4	.	TRBJ2-1	TRBD1	CASSERTGGGNEQFF	TGTGCCAGCAGTGAACGGACAGGGGGTGGCAATGAGCAGTTCTTC
11	TRBV7-9	many	TRBJ2-7	.	CASSLLYEQYF	TGTGCCAGCAGCTTACTCTACGAGCAGTACTTC
13	TRBV27	few	TRBJ1-5	.	CASSFMAVQPQHF	TGTGCCAGCAGTTTCATGGCAGTTCAGCCCCAGCATTTT
15	TRBV4-2	many	TRBJ1-6	.	CASSQDGRGNSPLHF	TGTGCCAGCAGCCAAGACGGCAGGGGAAATTCACCCCTCCACTTT
17	TRBV6-1	few	TRBJ1-6	.	CASRTAAGQPPNSPIHF	TGTGCCAGCAGAACCGCCGCCGGACAGCCTCCTAATTCACCCATCCACTTT
15	TRBV5-1	.	TRBJ2-2	TRBD1	CASSFDRANTGELFF	TGCGCCAGCAGCTTTGACAGGGCGAACACCGGGGAGCTGTTTTTT
14	TRBV7-3	many	TRBJ2-1	.	CASSRGPLPNKQFF	TGTGCCAGCAGCCGGGGCCCACTCCCCAATAAGCAGTTCTTC
15	TRBV28	many	TRBJ1-6	.	CASSTGPSYNSPLHF	TGTGCCAGCAGTACAGGGCCGTCCTATAATTCACCCCTCCACTTT
15	TRBV27	many	TRBJ2-1	TRBD2	CASSPPSGGIYEQFF	TGTGCCAGCAGTCCCCCTAGCGGGGGAATTTATGAGCAGTTCTTC
12	TRBV10-2	many	TRBJ1-6	.	CATRDGNSPLHF	TGCGCCACCAGGGACGGGAATTCACCCCTCCACTTT
16	TRBV5-1	many	TRBJ2-3	.	CASQGAWEEWADTQYF	TGCGCCAGCCAAGGAGCTTGGGAAGAGTGGGCAGATACGCAGTATTTT
18	TRBV15	many	TRBJ2-1	TRBD1	CATSRSYRGPSSYNEQFF	TGTGCCACCAGCAGAAGCTACAGGGGCCCTAGCTCCTACAATGAGCAGTTCTTC
17	TRBV9	.	TRBJ2-3	TRBD1	CASSVSRQGAPADTQYF	TGTGCCAGCAGCGTATCCCGACAGGGGGCGCCGGCAGATACGCAGTATTTT
13	TRBV20-1	many	TRBJ2-3	TRBD1	CSARGQITDTQYF	TGCAGTGCTAGGGGACAGATCACAGATACGCAGTATTTT
14	TRBV19	many	TRBJ1-3	.	CASSVGDSGNTIYF	TGTGCCAGTAGTGTTGGCGACTCTGGAAACACCATATATTTT
14	TRBV5-5	many	TRBJ2-3	.	CASSLGVETDTQYF	TGTGCCAGCAGCTTGGGGGTTGAAACAGATACGCAGTATTTT
20	TRBV4-3	many	TRBJ1-2	TRBD1	CASSQARGGTGGASKGGYTF	TGCGCCAGCAGCCAAGCTCGGGGAGGGACAGGGGGCGCGAGTAAAGGTGGCTACACCTTC
15	TRBV9	.	TRBJ1-1	TRBD1	CASSRRGQVPTEAFF	TGTGCCAGCAGCCGTAGGGGGCAGGTGCCCACTGAAGCTTTCTTT
14	TRBV5-1	many	TRBJ2-7	.	CASSLDSDSYEQYF	TGCGCCAGCAGCTTGGACAGCGACTCCTACGAGCAGTACTTC
15	TRBV9	.	TRBJ1-1	.	CASSGRRDGGAEAFF	TGTGCCAGCAGCGGTCGCAGGGACGGTGGAGCTGAAGCTTTCTTT
12	TRBV20-1	many	TRBJ2-7	.	CSARFILDEQYF	TGCAGTGCTAGGTTCATCCTCGACGAGCAGTACTTC
13	TRBV13	few	TRBJ2-5	.	CASRPAGQETQYF	TGTGCCAGCCGCCCCGCAGGTCAAGAGACCCAGTACTTC
15	TRBV5-4	.	TRBJ1-2	TRBD1	CASSRGPGGASGYTF	TGTGCCAGCAGCCGGGGGCCAGGGGGCGCCTCAGGCTACACCTTC
14	TRBV24-1	many	TRBJ2-2	TRBD1	CATSDLQGAGELFF	TGTGCCACCAGTGATTTGCAGGGGGCCGGGGAGCTGTTTTTT
15	TRBV12-3/TRBV12-4	.	TRBJ2-1	.	CASTPGGRWNYDQFF	TGTGCCAGCACCCCTGGGGGGCGGTGGAACTATGATCAGTTCTTC
14	TRBV6-1	.	TRBJ2-1	TRBD1	CASNPTGGSNEQFF	TGTGCCAGCAACCCGACAGGGGGGTCCAATGAGCAGTTCTTC
13	TRBV27	many	TRBJ2-5	.	CASSGGLEETQYF	TGTGCCAGCAGTGGGGGTCTCGAAGAGACCCAGTACTTC
11	TRBV30	many	TRBJ1-6	.	CAWSSSEDVTF	TGTGCCTGGAGCAGTTCTGAGGACGTCACCTTT